Shown below are 26 T cell receptor beta chains from a single sample sequenced in a study of lymphopenia after photon versus proton radiotherapy. The method was immunoSEQ multiplex PCR; TCRdb's version includes in-frame clones alone and lacks a portion of them. The sample yields 6,500 to 8,000 clones, under 90% seen once. Sequencing used peripheral blood, obtained from a patient treated with photon-based radiotherapy. These receptors came from a man aged 55 to 70 with cholangiocarcinoma.

The gene calls are TRBV11-2 and TRBJ2-6; 9 bases align to TRBD1. With V trimmed by 4 bases and J by 2 bases, 6 bases remained unmatched. Germline V lookup: CDR1 SGHAT, CDR2 FQNNGV. The CDR3 is 17 residues long. CDR3: CASSSSTGGAGANVLTF. The CDR3 nucleotides read TGTGCCAGCAGCTCATCGACAGGGGGTGCTGGGGCCAACGTCCTGACTTTC.

The chain joins TRBV7-2 to TRBJ1-5; D remains ambiguous. The CDR3 has 16 residues. Trimming left V 1 base short and J 2 bases short, with 12 bases between. Germline V CDR1 and CDR2: SGHTA, FQGNSA. The CDR3 loop is CASSLVNDRGNQPQHF. The CDR3 coding sequence is TGTGCCAGCAGCTTAGTGAACGATAGGGGCAATCAGCCCCAGCATTTT.

The chain uses TRBV19 and TRBJ1-2; 8 nucleotides line up with TRBD1. CDR1 and CDR2 from the germline V gene are LNHDA and SQIVND (reference sequence). The V gene end was trimmed by 9 bases and the J gene end by 6 bases; junction bases not matched to a gene: 6. There are 12 residues in the CDR3. CDR3 residues: CASGQGGNGYTF. For the CDR3, the DNA is TGTGCCAGCGGACAGGGCGGGAATGGCTACACCTTC.

This clone was seen a handful of times. The rearrangement joins TRBV7-9 to TRBJ2-2; no firm D call. V dropped 6 bases and J dropped 4 bases, with 6 bases sitting between them. From germline, CDR1 is SEHNR and CDR2 FQNEAQ (reference sequence). The CDR3 spans 12 residues. CDR3 in amino acids: CASSYGTGELFF. CDR3 nucleotides: TGTGCCAGCAGTTACGGCACCGGGGAGCTGTTTTTT.

This chain joins TRBV19 and TRBJ1-4, with 7 bases matching TRBD1. The germline CDR1 and CDR2 sequences are LNHDA and SQIVND (reference sequence). Trimming cost V 4 bases and J 0 bases; bases outside gene matches: 11. The CDR3 totals 18 residues. This chain's CDR3 is CASSTWDSPLATNEKLFF. In DNA, the CDR3 is TGTGCCAGTAGTACCTGGGACAGCCCCCTTGCAACTAATGAAAAACTGTTTTTT.

This clone came up a few times. The rearrangement joins TRBV19 to TRBJ2-5; tentative D call: TRBD2 (6 bases). Germline-derived CDR1 and CDR2 are LNHDA and SQIVND (reference sequence). The CDR3 is 12 residues long. V was pared by 6 bases and J by 5 bases, with 10 bases between. Here the CDR3 reads CASRLSGETQYF. The CDR3 DNA reads as TGTGCCAGTAGGTTAAGCGGGGAGACCCAGTACTTC.

The table lists this clone with a count of one. This chain links TRBV28 with TRBJ1-3; the D is unclear. V lost 3 bases, J lost 2 bases, and 11 bases lay in between. The CDR3 is made up of 15 amino acids. Germline assignment: CDR1 MDHEN and CDR2 SYDVKM. The CDR3 DNA reads as TGTGCCAGCAGTTTCGGGTTTTCTACTGGAAACACCATATATTTT. This codes for CASSFGFSTGNTIYF.

The rearrangement uses TRBV10-3 and TRBJ2-3; no reliable D call. The CDR3 sequence is 16 residues long. With 0 bases removed from V and 0 bases from J, the gap between germline ends came to 10 bases. From germline, CDR1 is ENHRY and CDR2 SYGVKD. CDR3 sequence: CAISESVVPSTDTQYF. CDR3 in DNA: TGTGCCATCAGTGAGTCCGTAGTTCCTAGCACAGATACGCAGTATTTT.

V gene TRBV29-1 combines with J gene TRBJ1-2; D call uncertain. Germline values: CDR1 SQVTM, CDR2 ANQGSEA. This CDR3 spans 12 amino acids. Trimming cost V 4 bases and J 8 bases, with 14 bases left between them. Here the CDR3 reads CSVGRESKGYTF. DNA for the CDR3: TGCAGCGTTGGGCGAGAATCTAAAGGCTACACCTTC.

This clone was observed a handful of times. The chain couples TRBV6-5 to TRBJ2-7, with 7 bases identical to TRBD1. This CDR3 region has 15 residues. The germline V gene has CDR1 MNHEY and CDR2 SVGAGI. V shed 3 bases and J 1 base; nucleotides not matched to a gene: 6. CDR3 in amino acids: CASSYSPGQSYEQYF. The DNA of the CDR3 is TGTGCCAGCAGTTATTCGCCGGGACAGTCCTACGAGCAGTACTTC.

A few counts support this clone. The chain links TRBV28 to TRBJ2-2, with 8 nucleotides matching TRBD1. This CDR3 has 16 amino acids. Germline V gene data show CDR1 as MDHEN and CDR2 as SYDVKM. Trimming removed 4 bases from V and 1 base from J; junction bases left unmatched: 5. Here the CDR3 reads CASSSPTGGNTGELFF. The CDR3 nucleotides read TGTGCCAGCAGTTCCCCCACAGGGGGGAACACCGGGGAGCTGTTTTTT.

This rearrangement joins TRBV10-3 to TRBJ1-2, with D perhaps matching TRBD1 (6 bases). The V gene lost 9 bases and the J gene lost 0 bases, with 14 bases spanning the gap. The length of the CDR3 is 14 residues. The germline gives CDR1 ENHRY, CDR2 SYGVKD. The CDR3 nucleotides are TGTGCCATGTCCAACAGGGCTGCTAACTATGGCTACACCTTC. This sequence encodes CAMSNRAANYGYTF.

This clone was found once. The chain employs TRBV5-4 and TRBJ2-5, with D perhaps TRBD2 (6 bases). CDR1 and CDR2 from the germline V gene are SGHNT and YYREEE (reference sequence). This CDR3 has 13 residues. The V end lost 0 bases, the J end lost 7 bases, and 10 bases lay between the germline ends. This CDR3 is CASSLGGAGTQYF. The CDR3 region has the DNA TGTGCCAGCAGCTTGGGCGGGGCGGGGACCCAGTACTTC.

In this sample, this clone turned up once. V is TRBV29-1 and J is TRBJ2-5; D gene ambiguous. The germline gives CDR1 SQVTM, CDR2 ANQGSEA. The V and J ends lost 2 bases and 4 bases respectively, with 8 bases between them. The CDR3 consists of 12 residues. In DNA, the CDR3 is TGCAGCGTTGAATCCTCGGGAGAGACCCAGTACTTC. Translated: CSVESSGETQYF. The whole variable domain, filled in from reference TRBV29-1 and TRBJ2-5, reads SAVISQKPSRDICQRGTSLTIQCQVDSQVTMMFWYRQQPGQSLTLIATANQGSEATYESGFVIDKFPISRPNLTFSTLTVSNMSPEDSSIYLCSVESSGETQYFGPGTRLLVL.

The chain recombines TRBV13 with TRBJ1-2, with D perhaps TRBD1 (5 bases). This CDR3 has 17 residues. CDR1 is PRHDT and CDR2 is FYEKMQ in the germline V gene (reference sequence). V was clipped by 0 bases and J by 4 bases, with 18 bases between them. CDR3 sequence (DNA): TGTGCCAGCAGCTTAGGGCCCACAGGCTCTAGGGCCTATGGCTACACCTTC. As protein: CASSLGPTGSRAYGYTF.

This clone has just a few counts. V gene TRBV4-1 combines with J gene TRBJ2-3; no definite D call. Per the germline V gene, CDR1 is MGHRA and CDR2 is YSYEKL. This CDR3 is built from 13 residues. With 1 base removed from V and 6 bases from J, the gap between germline ends came to 8 bases. As DNA, the CDR3 is TGCGCCAGCAGCCAAGGCTGGCCCGATACGCAGTATTTT. Amino acid sequence: CASSQGWPDTQYF.

The chain carries TRBV13 and TRBJ2-5; TRBD1 agrees at 10 bases. This CDR3 is 14 amino acids long. Germline values: CDR1 PRHDT, CDR2 FYEKMQ (reference sequence). V lost 6 bases and J lost 4; bases outside the gene matches: 5. The CDR3 loop is CASSMGDRGETQYF. CDR3 DNA sequence: TGTGCCAGCAGTATGGGGGACAGGGGAGAGACCCAGTACTTC.

The rearrangement joins TRBV19 to TRBJ1-2; TRBD1 might be the D (6 bases). The CDR3 is made up of 17 amino acids. CDR1 is LNHDA, CDR2 SQIVND, per germline (reference sequence). Trimming removed 6 bases at V and 4 bases at J, with 24 bases between. Written as DNA, the CDR3 is TGTGCCAGTAGCTTATCAGGGGACCTCTGGACCCTCTATGGCTACACCTTC. Its protein is CASSLSGDLWTLYGYTF.

The gene calls are TRBV9 and TRBJ2-3; the D is unclear. Deletions cut 0 bases from V and 0 bases from J, with 11 bases between. Germline lookup yields CDR1 SGDLS and CDR2 YYNGEE. The CDR3 length is 16 residues. This chain's CDR3 is CASSVVGVLSTDTQYF. CDR3 nucleotides: TGTGCCAGCAGCGTAGTTGGTGTCCTTAGCACAGATACGCAGTATTTT.

The CDR3 is CASSVRTALASTDTQYF. The CDR3, as DNA: TGTGCCAGTAGTGTCCGGACGGCGCTGGCTAGCACAGATACGCAGTATTTT. The chain carries TRBV19 and TRBJ2-3; D gene uncertain. V was pared by 5 bases and J by 0 bases, with 18 bases between. Germline V gene sequence: CDR1 LNHDA, CDR2 SQIVND (reference sequence). The CDR3 is 17 residues long.

CDR3 coding DNA: TGCGCCAGCAGCCAGGGCCTTTACAATGAGCAGTTCTTC. This translates into CASSQGLYNEQFF. V and J are TRBV4-3 and TRBJ2-1; D call uncertain. Trimming pared 3 bases from V and 4 bases from J, leaving 7 bases between. This CDR3 has 13 amino acids. Germline V gives CDR1 LGHNA, CDR2 YSLEER.

The V gene is TRBV15, the J gene TRBJ1-1; D is undetermined. Germline V gene lookup returns CDR1 LNHNV and CDR2 YYDKDF (reference sequence). Trimming stripped 0 bases from V and 3 bases from J, with 11 bases between. The CDR3 has 15 residues. This chain's CDR3 is CATSRETGFDTEAFF. The CDR3 region has the DNA TGTGCCACCAGCAGAGAGACGGGTTTCGACACTGAAGCTTTCTTT.

This rearrangement joins TRBV12-5 to TRBJ2-3; D remains ambiguous. From germline, CDR1 is LGHNT and CDR2 FRNRAP. V lost 1 base, J lost 4 bases, and 9 bases lay in between. The CDR3 runs to 14 residues. The CDR3 protein is CASGLDSSADTQYF. The CDR3 DNA reads TGTGCTAGTGGTTTGGACAGCAGCGCAGATACGCAGTATTTT.

This chain joins TRBV28 and TRBJ2-7; TRBD1 aligns across 7 bases. The length of the CDR3 is 15 residues. Germline V gives CDR1 MDHEN, CDR2 SYDVKM. With V trimmed by 5 bases and J by 9 bases, 16 bases remained unmatched. In DNA, the CDR3 is TGTGCCAGCAGTCCGACCCATGGACAGGTCCCAGGGCAGTACTTC. This sequence encodes CASSPTHGQVPGQYF.

The chain employs TRBV5-1 and TRBJ1-1, with 9 bases lining up with TRBD1. The CDR3 runs to 14 residues. The J segment lost 5 bases and the V segment lost 0 bases, leaving 2 bases of the junction unmatched. Germline values: CDR1 SGHRS, CDR2 YFSETQ. The CDR3 DNA follows: TGCGCCAGCAGCTTGGACAGGGGGCAGACTGAAGCTTTCTTT. Residues: CASSLDRGQTEAFF.

V usage is TRBV4-1 and J usage is TRBJ2-3; tentatively, D is TRBD2 (7 bases). The germline CDR1 and CDR2 sequences are MGHRA and YSYEKL. V lost 3 bases and J 3 bases, leaving 16 bases between the germline ends. The CDR3 is 16 residues long. The CDR3 loop reads CASSHPGGGGTDTQYF. Written as DNA, the CDR3 is TGCGCCAGCAGCCACCCTGGGGGGGGCGGGACAGATACGCAGTATTTT.